The entry that follows covers one T cell receptor (beta chain) sequence. What it binds is not known. The CDR3 extends 3 residues past the end of the read, so its final part is completed from the germline J gene. The repertoire was sequenced with immunoSEQ multiplex PCR; TCRdb's copy has only in-frame clones and lacks some. Its table lists 25,000 to 35,000 clones. The data are from a study of Tregs in tolerant kidney transplant recipients. Points from the study as a whole: Few patients were studied, so findings need validation in larger groups.

Unstimulated regulatory T cells (CD4+CD25+CD127-), CD4+CD25- non-regulatory cells, CD4 and CD8 cells were FACS-sorted from thawed PBMCs. The length of the CDR3 is 12 residues. CDR1 and CDR2 (germline): LNHDA, SQIVND (reference sequence). Trimming took off 7 bases at V and 4 bases at J, with 10 bases between the two ends. The sequences come from CD8+ T cells from blood, collected before the transplant. The V call is TRBV19, the J call TRBJ1-1; D gene ambiguous. The sequence was obtained from a human donor who received a combined kidney and bone marrow transplant. The DNA read from the CDR3 is TGTGCCAGTACCCGCGGTGCCACTGAA. Protein: CASTRGATE. The entire CDR3 reads CASTRGATEAFF.